The clone carrying this T cell receptor beta chain showed up just a few times. Investigators amplified TCR beta CDR3 regions from RNA transcripts. The workflow started with a first-round RT-PCR run with HTBI primers and then moved on to a second-round multiplex PCR. TCRdb called the multiplex PCR reads again in MiXCR, with one record for every CDR3 protein. The table includes a few hundred thousand distinct CDR3 sequences, 35% to 40% detected once. The data stem from a study of Graves' ophthalmopathy and Graves' hyperthyroidism. The V gene end was trimmed by 9 bases and the J gene end by 7 bases; junction bases not matched to a gene: 9. CDR3 length equals 13 residues.

This receptor was taken from an adult man with Graves' hyperthyroidism. V is TRBV12-3 or TRBV12-4 and J is TRBJ1-2; TRBD1 agrees at 9 bases. The sequenced material came from peripheral blood or thyroid tissue (not recorded which). This CDR3 is CASTVDRGSGYTF. For the CDR3, the DNA is TGTGCCAGTACAGTGGACAGGGGTAGTGGCTACACCTTC.